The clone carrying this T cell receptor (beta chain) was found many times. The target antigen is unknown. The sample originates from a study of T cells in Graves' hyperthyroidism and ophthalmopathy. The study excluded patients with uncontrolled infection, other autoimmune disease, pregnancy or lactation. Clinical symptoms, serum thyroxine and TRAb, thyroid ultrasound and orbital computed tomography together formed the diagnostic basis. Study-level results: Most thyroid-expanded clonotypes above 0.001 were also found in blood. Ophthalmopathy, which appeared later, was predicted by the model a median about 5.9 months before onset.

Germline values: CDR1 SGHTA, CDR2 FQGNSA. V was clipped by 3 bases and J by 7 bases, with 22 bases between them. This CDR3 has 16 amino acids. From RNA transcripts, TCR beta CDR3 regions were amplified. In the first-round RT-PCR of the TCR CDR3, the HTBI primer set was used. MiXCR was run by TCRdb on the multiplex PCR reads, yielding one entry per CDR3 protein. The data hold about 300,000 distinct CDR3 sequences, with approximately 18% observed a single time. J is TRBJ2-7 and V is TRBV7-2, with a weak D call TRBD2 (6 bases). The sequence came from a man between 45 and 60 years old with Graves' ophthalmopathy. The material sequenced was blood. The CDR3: CASSFPPGSLTTEQYF. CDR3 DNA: TGTGCCAGCAGCTTTCCCCCCGGGAGCCTCACTACAGAGCAGTACTTC.